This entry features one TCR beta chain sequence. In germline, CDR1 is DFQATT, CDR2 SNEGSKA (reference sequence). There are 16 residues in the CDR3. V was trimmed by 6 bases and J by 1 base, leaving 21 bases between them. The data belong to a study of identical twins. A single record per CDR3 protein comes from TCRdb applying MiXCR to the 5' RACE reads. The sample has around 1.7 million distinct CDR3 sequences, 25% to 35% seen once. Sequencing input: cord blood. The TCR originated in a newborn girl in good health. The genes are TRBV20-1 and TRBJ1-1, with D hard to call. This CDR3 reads CSALPFNRGTNTEAFF. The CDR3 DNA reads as TGCAGTGCCCTCCCTTTTAACCGAGGTACGAACACTGAAGCTTTCTTT.